This T cell receptor (beta chain) was documented in a study of blood T cells in healthy people across ages. Background on the study: Roughly one uniquely barcoded beta molecule per two T cells was captured. Findings and limits, study-wide: It was the long-lived donors that had more naive CD4+ cells and higher diversity than aged donors.

Every participating donor contributed roughly 10 milliliters of peripheral blood through a draw. V dropped 6 bases and J dropped 5 bases, with 17 bases sitting between them. CDR3 length equals 14 residues. Notes on this clonotype: What it binds is not known.

Then a second PCR, running about 6 to 11 cycles, was carried out with a sample-barcoded 5' primer and a J-beta primer mix. Every sample produced at least 2.5 million CDR3-containing paired-end reads. TCRdb re-called the 5' RACE reads through MiXCR, storing one row per CDR3 protein. The repertoire includes approximately 800,000 distinct CDR3 sequences, about 56% of them detected once, and around 24% sits in the top ten. The clonotype originates from a man aged 35 to 55 in good health. The sample comprised blood. V and J are TRBV12-3 or TRBV12-4 and TRBJ2-7; TRBD2 is a possible D gene (6 bases). This CDR3 is CASRVAGLSHEQYF. CDR3 nucleotides: TGTGCCAGCAGAGTTGCGGGACTTTCCCACGAGCAGTACTTC.